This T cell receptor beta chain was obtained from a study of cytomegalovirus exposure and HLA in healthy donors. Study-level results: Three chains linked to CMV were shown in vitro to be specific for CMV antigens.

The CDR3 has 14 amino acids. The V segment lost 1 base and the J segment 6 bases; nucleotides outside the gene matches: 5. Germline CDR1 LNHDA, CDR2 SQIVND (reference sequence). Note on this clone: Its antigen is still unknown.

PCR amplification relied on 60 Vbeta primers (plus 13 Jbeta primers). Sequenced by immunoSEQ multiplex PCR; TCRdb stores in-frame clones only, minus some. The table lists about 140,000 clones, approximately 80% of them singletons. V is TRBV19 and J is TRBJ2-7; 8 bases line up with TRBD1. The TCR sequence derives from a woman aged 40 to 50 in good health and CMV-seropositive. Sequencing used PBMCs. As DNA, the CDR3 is TGTGCCAGTAGTATAGGGACAGGGTCTGGCGAGCAGTACTTC. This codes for CASSIGTGSGEQYF.